The present entry profiles one T cell receptor (beta chain) with its context. The data are from a study of shared clonotypes between healthy human individuals. In the study overall: Donors had three CD4 naive, three CD4 memory, two CD8 naive and one CD8 memory plate apiece.

The table came from immunoSEQ multiplex PCR; TCRdb's copy has only in-frame clones and leaves some out. Among about 2.4 million clones listed, approximately 94% were seen once. There are 14 residues in the CDR3. The sample consisted of naive CD4+ T cells sorted from blood. Stated subset: CD45RA+ positively selected. The rearrangement joins TRBV21-1 to TRBJ2-2; the table's D call, TRBD1, has no DNA check behind it. TRBV21-1 is listed as a pseudogene. This clonotype was sampled from a man between 18 and 35 years old in good health. CDR3 loop: CASPYGQGDGELFF. In DNA form, the CDR3 reads TGTGCCAGCCCCTACGGGCAGGGGGACGGGGAGCTGTTTTTT.